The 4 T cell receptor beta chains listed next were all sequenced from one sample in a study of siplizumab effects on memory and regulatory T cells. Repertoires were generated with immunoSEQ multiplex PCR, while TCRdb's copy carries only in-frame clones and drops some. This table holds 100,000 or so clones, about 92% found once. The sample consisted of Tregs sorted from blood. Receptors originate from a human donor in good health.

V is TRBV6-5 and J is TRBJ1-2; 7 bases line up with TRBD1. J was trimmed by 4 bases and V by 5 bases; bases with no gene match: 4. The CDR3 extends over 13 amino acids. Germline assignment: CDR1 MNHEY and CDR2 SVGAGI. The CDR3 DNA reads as TGTGCCAGCAGTAGGGGACAGCCCTATGGCTACACCTTC. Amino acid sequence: CASSRGQPYGYTF.

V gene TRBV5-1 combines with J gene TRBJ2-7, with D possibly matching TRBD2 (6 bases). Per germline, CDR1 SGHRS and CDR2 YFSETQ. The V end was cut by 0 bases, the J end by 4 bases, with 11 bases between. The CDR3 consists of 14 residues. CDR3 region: CASSLDSSGYEQYF. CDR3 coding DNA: TGCGCCAGCAGCTTGGATAGTAGCGGTTACGAGCAGTACTTC. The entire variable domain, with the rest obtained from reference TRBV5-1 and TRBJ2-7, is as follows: KAGVTQTPRYLIKTRGQQVTLSCSPISGHRSVSWYQQTPGQGLQFLFEYFSETQRNKGNFPGRFSGRQFSNSRSEMNVSTLELGDSALYLCASSLDSSGYEQYFGPGTRLTVT.

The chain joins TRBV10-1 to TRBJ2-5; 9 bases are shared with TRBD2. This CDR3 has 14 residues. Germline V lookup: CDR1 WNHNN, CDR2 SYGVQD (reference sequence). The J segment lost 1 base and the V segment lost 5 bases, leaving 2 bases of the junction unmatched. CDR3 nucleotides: TGCGCCAGCAGTCCGGGACTAGCCCAAGAGACCCAGTACTTC. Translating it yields CASSPGLAQETQYF.

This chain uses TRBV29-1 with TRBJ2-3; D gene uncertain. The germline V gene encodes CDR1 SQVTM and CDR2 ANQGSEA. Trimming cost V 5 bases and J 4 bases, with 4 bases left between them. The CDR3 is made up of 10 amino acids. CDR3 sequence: CSVISDTQYF. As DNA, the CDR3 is TGCAGCGTTATCTCAGATACGCAGTATTTT.